The 22 T cell receptor beta chains listed next were all sequenced from one sample in a study of blood T cell repertoires in COVID-19. The method was immunoSEQ multiplex PCR; TCRdb's version includes in-frame clones alone and lacks a portion of them. The sample consists of some 400,000 clones, roughly 92% of them appearing once. The sequencing input was PBMCs or T cells enriched from blood (not recorded which). All receptors derive from a woman in her forties who had been exposed to COVID-19.

This clone came up once. CDR3 DNA: TGTGCCAGCAAGGTGACTAGAAACAATGAGCAGTTCTTC. Its translation: CASKVTRNNEQFF. This sequence joins TRBV21-1 and TRBJ2-1; the table's D call, TRBD2, was not checked against the DNA. TRBV21-1 is given as a pseudogene. The CDR3 is made up of 13 amino acids.

The chain employs TRBV5-1 and TRBJ1-3, with 9 bases that match TRBD1. CDR3 size: 17 residues. Germline lookup yields CDR1 SGHRS and CDR2 YFSETQ. The junction had 10 bases not matched to a gene; V was cut back by 2 bases and J by 4 bases. CDR3 bases: TGCGCCAGCAGCTTTTCCACGACCGGACAGGGGGGAAACACCATATATTTT. This translates into CASSFSTTGQGGNTIYF.

V and J are TRBV18 and TRBJ2-1; D gene unclear. The CDR3 sequence is 12 residues long. Germline values: CDR1 KGHSH, CDR2 LQKENI. V shed 3 bases and J shed 7 bases, with 7 bases lying between them. The CDR3 nucleotides read TGTGCCAGCTCACCTGCAGAAAATGAGCAGTTCTTC. Amino acids: CASSPAENEQFF.

This chain uses TRBV9 with TRBJ1-2; a possible D gene is TRBD1 (6 bases). Germline V gene sequence: CDR1 SGDLS, CDR2 YYNGEE. CDR3 size: 16 residues. V was cut by 3 bases and J by 4 bases, with 19 bases left in between. CDR3 in amino acids: CASSATTGSYSYGYTF. In DNA, the CDR3 is TGTGCCAGCAGCGCGACTACAGGGAGTTACTCCTATGGCTACACCTTC. The full variable domain, rest sourced from reference TRBV9 and TRBJ1-2, is DSGVTQTPKHLITATGQRVTLRCSPRSGDLSVYWYQQSLDQGLQFLIQYYNGEERAKGNILERFSAQQFPDLHSELNLSSLELGDSALYFCASSATTGSYSYGYTFGSGTRLTVV.

The gene calls are TRBV30 and TRBJ1-1; 7 nucleotides agree with TRBD1. V was pared by 0 bases and J by 0 bases, with 1 base of the junction left unmatched. This CDR3 has 14 residues. The germline CDR1 and CDR2 sequences are GTSNPN and SVGIG (reference sequence). CDR3 sequence: CAWSVDRVNTEAFF. CDR3 nucleotide sequence: TGTGCCTGGAGTGTCGACAGGGTGAACACTGAAGCTTTCTTT.

The chain employs TRBV3-1 (or the pseudogene TRBV3-2) and TRBJ2-3, with 9 nucleotides matching TRBD1. The J segment lost 0 bases and the V segment lost 7 bases, leaving 5 bases of the junction unmatched. The length of the CDR3 is 15 residues. Germline V gene data show CDR1 as LGHDT and CDR2 as YNNKEL (reference sequence). CDR3: CASTQQGASTDTQYF. The DNA for the CDR3 is TGTGCCAGCACACAACAGGGGGCGAGCACAGATACGCAGTATTTT.

The gene calls are TRBV24-1 and TRBJ1-1, with D perhaps matching TRBD1 (6 bases). V was shortened by 7 bases and J by 2 bases, with 16 bases between the two germline ends. Germline CDR1 and CDR2: KGHDR and SFDVKD. The length of the CDR3 is 15 residues. CDR3 DNA sequence: TGTGCCACCAGAGGATGGGACAATGAAAACACTGAAGCTTTCTTT. It translates to CATRGWDNENTEAFF.

This chain uses TRBV24-1 with TRBJ2-1; 11 positions match TRBD2. The J segment lost 7 bases and the V segment lost 4 bases, leaving 8 bases of the junction unmatched. CDR1 is KGHDR, CDR2 SFDVKD, per germline. The CDR3 is made up of 16 amino acids. The CDR3 sequence: CATSDPGLAAGNEQFF. The CDR3 DNA sequence: TGTGCCACCAGTGACCCGGGACTAGCGGCGGGAAATGAGCAGTTCTTC.

The CDR3 DNA is TGTGCCAGTAGTATTCTCTGGGGGAGGGCGGATCAGCCCCAGCATTTT. Translated, it gives CASSILWGRADQPQHF. This chain joins TRBV19 and TRBJ1-5; D is possibly TRBD1 (5 bases). CDR1 is LNHDA and CDR2 is SQIVND in the germline V gene (reference sequence). The CDR3 is 16 residues long. V lost 3 bases, J lost 5 bases, and 17 bases lay in between.

The rearrangement links TRBV7-6 to TRBJ2-5; 9 bases are shared with TRBD2. The CDR3 runs 16 residues. In germline, CDR1 is SGHVS, CDR2 FNYEAQ. Losses at the gene ends were 4 bases for V and 5 bases for J; bases not matched to a gene: 11. The DNA of the CDR3 is TGTGCCAGCAGCTCCGGGACTAGCATTTTGGCGGAGACCCAGTACTTC. This encodes CASSSGTSILAETQYF.

The chain recombines TRBV5-1 with TRBJ2-5; 7 nucleotides line up with TRBD2. With V trimmed by 4 bases and J by 2 bases, 5 bases remained unmatched. Looked up from germline, CDR1 is SGHRS and CDR2 is YFSETQ. This CDR3 is 14 amino acids long. The CDR3 is CASSLLAVQETQYF. As DNA, the CDR3 is TGCGCCAGCAGCCTGCTAGCGGTTCAAGAGACCCAGTACTTC.

As regards this clone: In the same sample, other DNA sequences code for this CDR3. The rearrangement uses TRBV30 and TRBJ1-2, with D unresolved. The CDR3 totals 12 residues. Germline CDR1 GTSNPN, CDR2 SVGIG (reference sequence). The V end was cut by 0 bases, the J end by 7 bases, with 9 bases between. CDR3 coding DNA: TGTGCCTGGAGTGTCGGTCCGGGTGGCTACACCTTC. It specifies CAWSVGPGGYTF. Full variable domain (outside the CDR3, taken from reference TRBV30 and TRBJ1-2): SQTIHQWPATLVQPVGSPLSLECTVEGTSNPNLYWYRQAAGRGLQLLFYSVGIGQISSEVPQNLSASRPQDRQFILSSKKLLLSDSGFYLCAWSVGPGGYTFGSGTRLTVV.

With regard to this clone: The sample holds other DNA sequences that translate to the same CDR3. This chain links TRBV12-3 or TRBV12-4 with TRBJ1-1; D not resolved. This CDR3 spans 12 amino acids. Trimming took 5 bases from V and 5 from J, leaving 9 bases between them. The CDR3 protein is CASSPGGTEAFF. The CDR3 DNA sequence: TGTGCCAGCAGTCCCGGAGGAACTGAAGCTTTCTTT.

CDR3 sequence reads: CASSQDLAASGRSEQYF. CDR3 nucleotide sequence: TGTGCCAGCAGCCAAGATCTCGCGGCTAGCGGGAGGAGCGAGCAGTACTTC. The gene calls are TRBV3-1 (or the pseudogene TRBV3-2) and TRBJ2-7; TRBD2 aligns across 11 bases. Germline CDR1 is LGHDT and CDR2 is YNNKEL (reference sequence). This CDR3 has 17 amino acids. The V and J ends lost 0 bases and 6 bases, in that order; junction bases with no gene match: 10.

This clone was observed a few times. The chain is built from TRBV3-1 (or the pseudogene TRBV3-2) and TRBJ1-1; 10 bases agree with TRBD1. The ends lost 4 bases at V and 4 bases at J; junction bases unmatched: 6. The germline V gene has CDR1 LGHDT and CDR2 YNNKEL (reference sequence). The CDR3 length is 15 residues. The CDR3 loop is CASSLGQGEGTEAFF. The CDR3 DNA sequence: TGTGCCAGCAGCCTAGGACAGGGGGAGGGCACTGAAGCTTTCTTT.

The gene calls are TRBV27 and TRBJ1-2, with D tentatively TRBD1 (5 bases). CDR1 and CDR2 from the germline V gene are MNHEY and SMNVEV (reference sequence). The V and J ends lost 5 bases and 4 bases respectively, with 14 bases between them. The CDR3 is 14 amino acids. The CDR3 loop reads CASSPWGRSYGYTF. CDR3 in DNA: TGTGCCAGCAGTCCTTGGGGCAGAAGCTATGGCTACACCTTC.

A remark on this clone: A junction end diverges from the germline sequence, so it may reflect a read error. V usage is TRBV2 and J usage is TRBJ1-1; TRBD1 aligns across 7 bases. CDR1 and CDR2 from the germline V gene are SNHLY and FYNNEI. CDR3 length equals 14 residues. The CDR3 protein is CASIEGTVLGEAFF. The CDR3 coding sequence is TGTGCCAGCATTGAAGGGACAGTGTTGGGGGAAGCTTTCTTT.

The CDR3 DNA is TGCGCCAGCAGCCCCATGGGAGGAGCCGGGGAGCTGTTTTTT. Residues: CASSPMGGAGELFF. The V and J genes are TRBV5-1 and TRBJ2-2; TRBD2 is a possible D gene (6 bases). V gave up 4 bases and J gave up 6 bases, with 13 bases separating them. CDR3 length: 14 residues. Germline CDR1 SGHRS, CDR2 YFSETQ.

The V call is TRBV7-9, the J call TRBJ1-2; the match to TRBD1 covers 9 bases. CDR3 length: 15 amino acids. CDR1 and CDR2 (germline): SEHNR, FQNEAQ (reference sequence). V shed 4 bases and J 13 bases; nucleotides not matched to a gene: 16. The chain's CDR3 is CASSSSPGQGRIGTF. As DNA, the CDR3 is TGTGCCAGCAGCTCAAGCCCGGGACAGGGAAGGATTGGCACCTTC.

V gene TRBV15 combines with J gene TRBJ1-1; no firm D call. Germline lookup yields CDR1 LNHNV and CDR2 YYDKDF (reference sequence). The CDR3 covers 13 residues. Trimming cost V 0 bases and J 8 bases, with 10 bases left between them. Here the CDR3 reads CATSRDRRREAFF. The CDR3 DNA follows: TGTGCCACCAGCAGAGATCGGCGGCGGGAAGCTTTCTTT.

A single count supports this clone. This rearrangement joins TRBV18 to TRBJ2-2; no definite D call. The germline CDR1 and CDR2 sequences are KGHSH and LQKENI. The germline V and J ends were trimmed by 1 base and 2 bases, with 8 bases remaining between them. The CDR3 contains 15 residues. The DNA for the CDR3 is TGTGCCAGCTCACCACGCGGAACTAACACCGGGGAGCTGTTTTTT. Its protein is CASSPRGTNTGELFF.

This rearrangement joins TRBV5-8 to TRBJ1-5, with a tentative D call TRBD1 (5 bases). CDR1 is SGHTS, CDR2 YDEGEE, per germline. This CDR3 has 13 amino acids. V was pared by 3 bases and J by 6 bases, with 10 bases between. The CDR3 DNA sequence: TGTGCCAGCAGCTGGCGGAGGGGTCAGCCCCAGCATTTT. Translated: CASSWRRGQPQHF.